This record concerns one TCR beta chain sequence. The assay was immunoSEQ multiplex PCR, and TCRdb's table has in-frame clones only and misses some. The sample records 100,000 to 150,000 clones, around 90% being singletons. CDR1 is MGHRA, CDR2 YSYEKL, per germline. The CDR3 is 16 amino acids. The V end was cut by 2 bases, the J end by 4 bases, with 17 bases between. This entry is derived from a study of OX40 agonist ivuxolimab in advanced cancers. Sequencing was performed on CD4+ or CD8+ T cells sorted from blood, taken in a trial of the OX40 agonist ivuxolimab. The chain employs TRBV4-1 and TRBJ2-5; D tentatively reads TRBD1 or TRBD2 (5 bases each). The sequence derives from an adult with an advanced solid tumor such as melanoma, head and neck, liver or kidney cancer. The CDR3 nucleotides read TGCGCCAGCAGCCAACACCCGGGGCTGGGGCCAGAGACCCAGTACTTC. Its protein product is CASSQHPGLGPETQYF.